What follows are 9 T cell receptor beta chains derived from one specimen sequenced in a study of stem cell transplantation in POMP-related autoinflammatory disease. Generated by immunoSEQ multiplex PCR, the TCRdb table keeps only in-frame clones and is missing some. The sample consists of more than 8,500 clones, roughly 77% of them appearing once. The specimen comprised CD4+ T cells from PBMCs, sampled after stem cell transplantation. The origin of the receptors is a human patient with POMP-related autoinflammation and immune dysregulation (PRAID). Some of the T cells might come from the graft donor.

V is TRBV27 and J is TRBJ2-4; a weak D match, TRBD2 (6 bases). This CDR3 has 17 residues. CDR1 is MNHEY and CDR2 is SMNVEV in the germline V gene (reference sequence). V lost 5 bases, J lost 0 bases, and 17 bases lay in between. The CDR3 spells CASSPYLARLAKNIQYF. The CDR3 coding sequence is TGTGCCAGCAGTCCCTATCTAGCGAGGTTAGCCAAAAACATTCAGTACTTC.

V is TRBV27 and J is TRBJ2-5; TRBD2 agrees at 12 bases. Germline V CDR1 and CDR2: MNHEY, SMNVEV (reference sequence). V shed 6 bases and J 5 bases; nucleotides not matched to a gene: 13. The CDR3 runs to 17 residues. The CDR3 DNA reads TGTGCCAGCAGGAGGAATACCGGACTAGCGGGAAGGGAGACCCAGTACTTC. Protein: CASRRNTGLAGRETQYF.

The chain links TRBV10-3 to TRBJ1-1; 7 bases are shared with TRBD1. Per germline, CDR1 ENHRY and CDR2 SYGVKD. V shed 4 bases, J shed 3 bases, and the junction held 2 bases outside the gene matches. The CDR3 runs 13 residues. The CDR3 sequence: CAISVQGDTEAFF. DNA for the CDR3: TGTGCCATCAGTGTCCAGGGGGACACTGAAGCTTTCTTT.

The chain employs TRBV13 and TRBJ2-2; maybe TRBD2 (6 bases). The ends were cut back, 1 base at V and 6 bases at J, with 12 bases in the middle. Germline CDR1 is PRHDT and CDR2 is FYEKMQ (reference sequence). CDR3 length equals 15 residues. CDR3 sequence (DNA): TGTGCCAGCAGCTTAGCGGGAGCTTTCGCCGGGGAGCTGTTTTTT. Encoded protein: CASSLAGAFAGELFF.

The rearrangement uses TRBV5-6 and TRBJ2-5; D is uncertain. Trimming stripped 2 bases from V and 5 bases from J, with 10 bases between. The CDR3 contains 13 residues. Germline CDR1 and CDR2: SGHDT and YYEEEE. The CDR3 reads CASSFQLGETQYF. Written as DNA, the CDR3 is TGTGCCAGCAGCTTTCAGCTTGGGGAGACCCAGTACTTC.

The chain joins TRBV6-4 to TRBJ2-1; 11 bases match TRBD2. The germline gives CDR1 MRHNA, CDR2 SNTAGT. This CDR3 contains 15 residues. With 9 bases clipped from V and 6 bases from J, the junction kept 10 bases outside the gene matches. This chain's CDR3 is CASPFTSGRINEQFF. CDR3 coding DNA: TGTGCCAGTCCTTTCACTAGCGGGAGAATCAATGAGCAGTTCTTC.

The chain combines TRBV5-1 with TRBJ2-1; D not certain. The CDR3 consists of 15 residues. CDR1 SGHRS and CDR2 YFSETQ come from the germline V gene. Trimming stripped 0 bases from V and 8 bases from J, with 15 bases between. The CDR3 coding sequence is TGCGCCAGCAGCTTGGGGGGTTGGTCAGCGCATGAGCAGTTCTTC. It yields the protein CASSLGGWSAHEQFF.

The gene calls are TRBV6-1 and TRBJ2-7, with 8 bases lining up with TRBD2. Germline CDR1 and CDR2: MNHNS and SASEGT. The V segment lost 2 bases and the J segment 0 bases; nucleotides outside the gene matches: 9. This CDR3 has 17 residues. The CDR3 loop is CASSELVLAGSSYEQYF. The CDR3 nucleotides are TGTGCCAGCAGTGAATTGGTATTAGCGGGAAGCTCCTACGAGCAGTACTTC.

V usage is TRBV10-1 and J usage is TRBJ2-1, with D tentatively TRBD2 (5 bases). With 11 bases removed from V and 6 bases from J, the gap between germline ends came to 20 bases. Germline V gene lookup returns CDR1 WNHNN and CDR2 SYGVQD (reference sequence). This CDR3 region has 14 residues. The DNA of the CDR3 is TGCGCCGTAGGAAGCGGCCCCCTTGGCAATGAGCAGTTCTTC. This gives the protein CAVGSGPLGNEQFF.